This TCR beta chain was recovered during a study of T cell responses to AZD1222 COVID-19 vaccine. This clone was counted a few times. Data came from immunoSEQ multiplex PCR; TCRdb stores just in-frame clones and leaves some out. The sample gives 85,000 or so clones, 85% to 90% of which show up once; about 5.7% is in the top ten. The CDR3 consists of 16 residues. Germline lookup yields CDR1 SGHAT and CDR2 FQDESV (reference sequence). V shed 5 bases, J shed 0 bases, and the junction held 6 bases outside the gene matches. The source of this sequence is an adult in good health. This chain connects TRBV11-1 to TRBJ2-1; 8 nucleotides line up with TRBD1. The source was peripheral blood, collected on day 0 of AZD1222 vaccination. CDR3 sequence (DNA): TGTGCCAGCAGCCCCTGGACAGGGAGCTCCTACAATGAGCAGTTCTTC. Encoded protein: CASSPWTGSSYNEQFF.